These 7 T cell receptor beta chains were all obtained from the same sample, sequenced in a study of blood T cell repertoires in COVID-19. Profiled with immunoSEQ multiplex PCR; TCRdb holds only in-frame clones, not every one. Of about 110,000 clones listed, 70% to 90% were seen once; the top ten hold approximately 4.8%. The sample was peripheral blood. The receptors here all came from a human donor in a cohort sampled during active COVID-19.

The DNA of the CDR3 is TGTGCCTGGAGTGCGTTGACAGGTTACTCTGGAAACACCATATATTTT. As protein: CAWSALTGYSGNTIYF. The chain employs TRBV30 and TRBJ1-3; a possible D gene is TRBD1 (6 bases). V lost 1 base and J lost 0, with 13 bases in between. Germline CDR1 is GTSNPN and CDR2 is SVGIG (reference sequence). This CDR3 has 16 residues.

The chain combines TRBV18 with TRBJ2-1; TRBD2 matches at 8 bases. CDR3 size: 16 residues. J gave up 2 bases and V 5 bases, and 8 bases lay outside the gene matches. CDR1 and CDR2 from the germline V gene are KGHSH and LQKENI. CDR3 sequence reads: CASSTTRGGAYNEQFF. The CDR3 nucleotides are TGTGCCAGCTCAACAACCCGGGGGGGAGCCTACAATGAGCAGTTCTTC.

The chain combines TRBV29-1 with TRBJ1-5; 8 bases fit TRBD1. CDR1 and CDR2 (germline): SQVTM, ANQGSEA. Trimming took 4 bases from V and 4 from J; bases not matched to a gene: 6. CDR3 length: 14 residues. In nucleotides, the CDR3 is TGCAGCGTTGGGACAGGGAGAGAAAATCAGCCCCAGCATTTT. Encoded protein: CSVGTGRENQPQHF.

The chain links TRBV23-1 to TRBJ2-2, with D maybe TRBD2 (6 bases). TRBV23-1 is filed as an ORF, its function uncertain. V lost 0 bases and J 4 bases, leaving 12 bases between the germline ends. CDR3 length equals 16 residues. CDR3 protein: CASSQSRGGRTGELFF. CDR3 DNA sequence: TGCGCCAGCAGTCAATCGCGGGGCGGGCGCACCGGGGAGCTGTTTTTT.

The chain has TRBV18 and TRBJ2-2; 15 nucleotides line up with TRBD2. Trimming took 4 bases from V and 4 from J; bases not matched to a gene: 4. The length of the CDR3 is 17 residues. CDR1 KGHSH and CDR2 LQKENI come from the germline V gene. This CDR3 is CASSQGTSGRRTGELFF. In nucleotides, the CDR3 is TGTGCCAGCTCACAGGGGACTAGCGGGAGGCGCACCGGGGAGCTGTTTTTT. Full variable domain (missing parts from reference TRBV18 and TRBJ2-2): NAGVMQNPRHLVRRRGQEARLRCSPMKGHSHVYWYRQLPEEGLKFMVYLQKENIIDESGMPKERFSAEFPKEGPSILRIQQVVRGDSAAYFCASSQGTSGRRTGELFFGEGSRLTVL.

This chain joins TRBV24-1 and TRBJ2-1; maybe TRBD1 (5 bases). V was trimmed by 4 bases and J by 3 bases, leaving 15 bases between them. The CDR3 has 16 residues. Germline V lookup: CDR1 KGHDR, CDR2 SFDVKD. In DNA, the CDR3 is TGTGCCACCAGTGACCCTGGACACTTGGACTACAATGAGCAGTTCTTC. Its translation: CATSDPGHLDYNEQFF.

This clone was observed a few times. The V gene is TRBV5-1, the J gene TRBJ1-1; maybe TRBD1 (5 bases). The germline V gene has CDR1 SGHRS and CDR2 YFSETQ. The CDR3 contains 14 residues. V was clipped by 1 base and J by 3 bases, with 10 bases between them. The CDR3 reads CASSLWGSDTEAFF. The CDR3 DNA sequence: TGCGCCAGCAGCTTGTGGGGCTCTGACACTGAAGCTTTCTTT. Drawing the rest from reference TRBV5-1 and TRBJ1-1, the complete variable domain is KAGVTQTPRYLIKTRGQQVTLSCSPISGHRSVSWYQQTPGQGLQFLFEYFSETQRNKGNFPGRFSGRQFSNSRSEMNVSTLELGDSALYLCASSLWGSDTEAFFGQGTRLTVV.